This is a list of T cell receptor beta chains from one sample in a study of vaccination and CD4 T cells after COVID-19. The antigens of these receptors remain unknown. TCRdb ran MiXCR on the PCR reads and lists one entry per CDR3 protein. This sample has 10,000 to 15,000 distinct CDR3 sequences, with around 48% found just once. The sample taken for sequencing was CD4+ T cells from blood, cultured in vitro. The source is a human donor who had recovered from COVID-19. CDR3s include the opening cysteine and the closing phenylalanine or tryptophan. The D gene is left open where the match is weak. Only part of the rows carry a size: once, few, many, or a class if the clone is expanded.

TRBJ2-2,TRBD2,once,17,TRBV19,TGTGCCAGTAGTATCTATACTAGCGGGGCCCCCCGGGGGGAGCTGTTTTTT,CASSIYTSGAPRGELFF
TRBJ1-1,NA,NA,13,TRBV2,TGTGCCAGCACCGCCCAGGGAAACACTGAAGCTTTCTTT,CASTAQGNTEAFF
TRBJ2-3,NA,few,13,TRBV14,TGTGCCAGCAGCCAGGAGCTGGGGGATACGCAGTATTTT,CASSQELGDTQYF
TRBJ1-2,NA,few,12,TRBV6-1,TGTGCCAGCAAGGAAGGGGACTATGGCTACACCTTC,CASKEGDYGYTF
TRBJ2-1,NA,NA,12,TRBV19,TGTGCCAGTCGTGAGGGCTACAATGAGCAGTTCTTC,CASREGYNEQFF
TRBJ1-1,TRBD1,few,17,TRBV12-3/TRBV12-4,TGTGCCAGCAGTTTTGGTATCCCGGGACAGACGAACACTGAAGCTTTCTTT,CASSFGIPGQTNTEAFF
TRBJ2-1,NA,few,14,TRBV7-2,TGTGCCAGCAGCTTAGATCCCTCCTACAATGAGCAGTTCTTC,CASSLDPSYNEQFF
TRBJ1-1,NA,few,13,TRBV30,TGTGCCTGGAGTGTAAACGTGAACACTGAAGCTTTCTTT,CAWSVNVNTEAFF
TRBJ1-1,NA,NA,16,TRBV20-1,TGCAGTGCTAGAGATGTTCGGGGGAGTGGGAACACTGAAGCTTTCTTT,CSARDVRGSGNTEAFF
TRBJ1-5,TRBD1,NA,16,TRBV6-5,TGTGCCAGCAGTTTGGGGACAGCTCAATTAAATCAGCCCCAGCATTTT,CASSLGTAQLNQPQHF
TRBJ1-2,TRBD1,few,15,TRBV7-9,TGTGCCAGCAGCTTAGGACAGGGTCGGAACTATGGCTACACCTTC,CASSLGQGRNYGYTF
TRBJ2-2,NA,medium-sized,12,TRBV20-1,TGCAGTGCCTCCCCTGGCACCGGGGAGCTGTTTTTT,CSASPGTGELFF
TRBJ1-1,NA,NA,11,TRBV30,TGTGCCTTAACACGGCACACTGAAGCTTTCTTT,CALTRHTEAFF
TRBJ2-2,TRBD2,NA,17,TRBV2,TGTGCCAGCAGCAGGACTAGCGGGGGGGCAACCACCGGGGAGCTGTTTTTT,CASSRTSGGATTGELFF
TRBJ1-3,NA,NA,13,TRBV7-8,TGTGCCAGCAGCCTCGGCTCAGGAAACACCATATATTTT,CASSLGSGNTIYF
TRBJ1-2,NA,NA,14,TRBV25-1,TGTGCCAGCAGTGGACTAGACAGGCTGTATGGCTACACCTTC,CASSGLDRLYGYTF
TRBJ1-3,NA,NA,14,TRBV2,TGTGCCAGCAGGGGCGGGGGCTCTGGAAACACCATATATTTT,CASRGGGSGNTIYF
TRBJ2-7,NA,NA,14,TRBV6-5,TGTGCCAGCAGTTACGGACCGGCCCAGGGGGAGCAGTACTTC,CASSYGPAQGEQYF